This TCR beta chain was recovered during a study of blood T cells in healthy people across ages. The germline CDR1 and CDR2 sequences are DFQATT and SNEGSKA (reference sequence). The CDR3 sequence is 14 residues long. The authors ran a second PCR of about 7 to 12 cycles using a sample-barcoded 5' primer and a J-beta primer mix. One entry per CDR3 protein, called by TCRdb with MiXCR from the 5' RACE reads. In the table there are 980,000 or so distinct CDR3 sequences, around 48% of which are singletons. Study-wide results and limits: As age increased, TCR beta diversity per million T cells fell in a roughly linear fashion. Both higher diversity and more naive CD4+ cells marked long-lived donors when set against aged donors.

This clonotype has at least ten counts. Its antigen is not known. PBMCs were isolated at a quantity of at least 6 million per sample. The sample was blood. The clonotype originates from a man younger than 40 in good health. The chain has TRBV20-1 and TRBJ2-3; 9 bases fit TRBD2. The CDR3 sequence is CSALASGEADTQYF. CDR3 nucleotide sequence: TGCAGCGCGCTAGCTAGCGGGGAAGCAGATACGCAGTATTTT.